This entry is about one TCR beta chain. These data belong to a study of radiotherapy plus CTLA-4 blockade in lung cancer. Clones were sequenced by immunoSEQ multiplex PCR, and TCRdb holds only the in-frame ones, with some missing. The sample yields approximately 41,000 clones, roughly 75% seen once. Losses at the gene ends were 6 bases for V and 11 bases for J; bases not matched to a gene: 15. CDR1 and CDR2 (germline): MNHNY, SVGAGI (reference sequence). This CDR3 is 14 amino acids long. The chain couples TRBV6-6 to TRBJ1-1, with 7 bases that match TRBD1. The input for sequencing was peripheral blood, taken from a patient treated with radiotherapy plus ipilimumab. The source of this sequence is a human donor with non-small cell lung cancer who had stable disease on radiotherapy plus ipilimumab. The CDR3 DNA is TGTGCCAGCAGCCTTAGCGGGGGCAGGGGGAGTGCTTTCTTT. This codes for CASSLSGGRGSAFF.